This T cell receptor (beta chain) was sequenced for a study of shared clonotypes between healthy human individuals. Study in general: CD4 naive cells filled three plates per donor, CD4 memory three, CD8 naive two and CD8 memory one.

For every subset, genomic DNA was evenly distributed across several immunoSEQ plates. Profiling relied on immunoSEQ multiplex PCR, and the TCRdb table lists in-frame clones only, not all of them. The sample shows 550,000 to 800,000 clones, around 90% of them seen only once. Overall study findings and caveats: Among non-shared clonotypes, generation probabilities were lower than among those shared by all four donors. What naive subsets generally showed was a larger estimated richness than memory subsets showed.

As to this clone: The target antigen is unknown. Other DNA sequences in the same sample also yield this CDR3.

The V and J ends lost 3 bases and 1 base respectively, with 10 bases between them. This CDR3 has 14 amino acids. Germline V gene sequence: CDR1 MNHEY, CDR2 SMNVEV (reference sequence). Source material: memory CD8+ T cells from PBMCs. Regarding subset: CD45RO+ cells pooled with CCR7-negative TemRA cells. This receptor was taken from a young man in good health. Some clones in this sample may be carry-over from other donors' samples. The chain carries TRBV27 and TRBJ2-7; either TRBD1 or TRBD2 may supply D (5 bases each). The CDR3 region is CASSFGGPSYEQYF. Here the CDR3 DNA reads TGTGCCAGCAGTTTTGGGGGTCCTTCCTACGAGCAGTACTTC.